Listed here is a single T cell receptor beta chain. This sample is part of a study of OX40 agonist ivuxolimab in advanced cancers. TCRdb keeps only in-frame clones here, not all; method: immunoSEQ multiplex PCR. Of 45,000 to 60,000 clones listed, roughly nine tenths were seen once; the top ten hold around 12%. Germline V gene data show CDR1 as SGHVS and CDR2 as FQNEAQ. The CDR3 is 13 amino acids. Deletions cut 1 base from V and 1 base from J, with 4 bases between. Patients with autoimmune history or systemic immunosuppression were excluded. The specimen was CD4+ or CD8+ T cells sorted from blood, collected in a trial of the OX40 agonist ivuxolimab. V gene TRBV7-8 combines with J gene TRBJ1-2; D not certain. This clonotype was obtained from an adult with an advanced solid tumor such as melanoma, head and neck, liver or kidney cancer. The CDR3, as DNA: TGTGCCAGCAGCTTAGGGGTTAACTATGGCTACACCTTC. It translates to CASSLGVNYGYTF.